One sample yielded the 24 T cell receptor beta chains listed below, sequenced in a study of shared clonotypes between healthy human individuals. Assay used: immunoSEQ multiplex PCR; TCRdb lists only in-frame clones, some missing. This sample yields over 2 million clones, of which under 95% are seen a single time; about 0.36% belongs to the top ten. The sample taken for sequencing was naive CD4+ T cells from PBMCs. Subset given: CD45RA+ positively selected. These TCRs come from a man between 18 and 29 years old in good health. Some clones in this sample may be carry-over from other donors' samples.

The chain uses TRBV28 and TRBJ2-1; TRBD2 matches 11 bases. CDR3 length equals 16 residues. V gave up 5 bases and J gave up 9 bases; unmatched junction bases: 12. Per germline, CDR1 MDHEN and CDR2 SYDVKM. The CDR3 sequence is CASSETGSGRAVEQFF. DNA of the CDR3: TGTGCCAGCAGTGAAACCGGTAGCGGGAGGGCCGTTGAGCAGTTCTTC.

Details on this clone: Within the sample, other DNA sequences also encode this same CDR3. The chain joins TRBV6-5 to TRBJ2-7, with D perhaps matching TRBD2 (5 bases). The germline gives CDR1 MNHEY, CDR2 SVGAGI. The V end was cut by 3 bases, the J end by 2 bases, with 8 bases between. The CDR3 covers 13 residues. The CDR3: CASSYNGAYEQYF. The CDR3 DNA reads TGTGCCAGCAGTTATAACGGGGCCTACGAGCAGTACTTC.

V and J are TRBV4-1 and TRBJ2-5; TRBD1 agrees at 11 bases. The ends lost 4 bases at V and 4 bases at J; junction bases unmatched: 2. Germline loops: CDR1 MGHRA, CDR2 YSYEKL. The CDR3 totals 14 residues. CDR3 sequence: CASSRDRGRETQYF. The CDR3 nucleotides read TGCGCCAGCAGCCGGGACAGGGGGAGAGAGACCCAGTACTTC.

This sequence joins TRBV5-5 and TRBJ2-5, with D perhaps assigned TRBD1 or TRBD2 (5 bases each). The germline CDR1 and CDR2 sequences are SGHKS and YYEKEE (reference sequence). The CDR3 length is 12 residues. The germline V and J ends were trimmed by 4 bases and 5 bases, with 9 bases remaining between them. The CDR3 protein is CASSQGAETQYF. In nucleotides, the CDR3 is TGTGCCAGCAGCCAGGGAGCGGAGACCCAGTACTTC.

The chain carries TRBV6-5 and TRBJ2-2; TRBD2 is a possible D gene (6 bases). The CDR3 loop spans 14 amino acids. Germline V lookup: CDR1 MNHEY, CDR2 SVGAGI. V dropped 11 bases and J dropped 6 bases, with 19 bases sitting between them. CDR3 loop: CASRTTFAAGELFF. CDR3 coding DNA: TGTGCCTCCCGGACTACATTTGCCGCCGGGGAGCTGTTTTTT.

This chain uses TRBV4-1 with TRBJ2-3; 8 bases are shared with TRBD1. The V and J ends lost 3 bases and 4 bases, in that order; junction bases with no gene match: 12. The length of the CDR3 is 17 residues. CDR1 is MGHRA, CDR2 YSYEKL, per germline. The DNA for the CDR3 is TGCGCCAGCAGCCAGGGCAGACAGGGGTTGGTTCCAGATACGCAGTATTTT. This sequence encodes CASSQGRQGLVPDTQYF.

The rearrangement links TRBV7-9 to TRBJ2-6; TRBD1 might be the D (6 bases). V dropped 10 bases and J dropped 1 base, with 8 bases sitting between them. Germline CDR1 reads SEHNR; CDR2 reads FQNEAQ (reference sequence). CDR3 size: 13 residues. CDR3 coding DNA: TGTGCCATAGGGGGATCTGGGGCCAACGTCCTGACTTTC. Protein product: CAIGGSGANVLTF. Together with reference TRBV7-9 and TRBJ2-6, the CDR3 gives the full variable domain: DTGVSQNPRHKITKRGQNVTFRCDPISEHNRLYWYRQTLGQGPEFLTYFQNEAQLEKSRLLSDRFSAERPKGSFSTLEIQRTEQGDSAMYLCAIGGSGANVLTFGAGSRLTVL.

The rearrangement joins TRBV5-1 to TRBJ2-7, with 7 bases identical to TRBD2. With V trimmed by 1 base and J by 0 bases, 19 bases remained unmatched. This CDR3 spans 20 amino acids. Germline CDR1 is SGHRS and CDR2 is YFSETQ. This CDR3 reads CASSLTHEAGVTQSSYEQYF. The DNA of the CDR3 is TGCGCCAGCAGCTTGACCCATGAGGCGGGAGTTACCCAATCCTCCTACGAGCAGTACTTC.

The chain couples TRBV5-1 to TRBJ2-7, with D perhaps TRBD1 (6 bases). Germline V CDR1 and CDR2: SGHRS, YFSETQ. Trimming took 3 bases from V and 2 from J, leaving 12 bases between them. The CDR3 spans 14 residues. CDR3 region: CASSSLGGPYEQYF. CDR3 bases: TGCGCCAGCAGCTCTCTTGGGGGCCCCTACGAGCAGTACTTC.

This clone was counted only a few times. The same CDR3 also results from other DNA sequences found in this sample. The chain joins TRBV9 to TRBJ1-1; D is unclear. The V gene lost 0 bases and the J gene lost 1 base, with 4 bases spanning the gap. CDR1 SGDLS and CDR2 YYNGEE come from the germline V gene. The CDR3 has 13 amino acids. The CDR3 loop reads CASSVAPNTEAFF. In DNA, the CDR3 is TGTGCCAGCAGCGTAGCTCCGAACACTGAAGCTTTCTTT.

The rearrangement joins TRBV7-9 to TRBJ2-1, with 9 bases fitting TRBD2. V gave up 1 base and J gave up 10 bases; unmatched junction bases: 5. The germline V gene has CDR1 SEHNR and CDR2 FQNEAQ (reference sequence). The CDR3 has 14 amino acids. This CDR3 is CASSLGLAEMEQFF. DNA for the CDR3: TGTGCCAGCAGCTTAGGACTAGCGGAGATGGAGCAGTTCTTC.

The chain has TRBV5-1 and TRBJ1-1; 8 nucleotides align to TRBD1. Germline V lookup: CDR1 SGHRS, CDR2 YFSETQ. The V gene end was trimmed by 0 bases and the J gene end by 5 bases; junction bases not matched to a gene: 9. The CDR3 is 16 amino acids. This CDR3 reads CASSLDPRGQGTEAFF. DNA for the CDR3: TGCGCCAGCAGCTTGGACCCCAGGGGGCAGGGAACTGAAGCTTTCTTT.

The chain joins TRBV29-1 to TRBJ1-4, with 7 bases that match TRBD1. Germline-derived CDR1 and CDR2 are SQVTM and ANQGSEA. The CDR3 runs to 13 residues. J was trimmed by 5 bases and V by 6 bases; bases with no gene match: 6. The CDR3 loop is CSVRGTVNEKLFF. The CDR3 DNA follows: TGCAGCGTGAGAGGGACAGTCAATGAAAAACTGTTTTTT.

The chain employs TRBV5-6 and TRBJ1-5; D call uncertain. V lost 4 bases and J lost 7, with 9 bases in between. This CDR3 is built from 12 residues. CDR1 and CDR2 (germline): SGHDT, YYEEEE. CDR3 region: CASSRPEQPQHF. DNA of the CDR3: TGTGCCAGCAGCCGACCGGAGCAGCCCCAGCATTTT.

CDR3 in DNA: TGTGCCAGCAGCCCTCCTTGGACAGGGGGCAGCTATGGCTACACCTTC. Amino acid sequence: CASSPPWTGGSYGYTF. The chain recombines TRBV14 with TRBJ1-2, with 11 bases aligning to TRBD1. The CDR3 runs 16 residues. V trimming: 4 bases; J trimming: 4 bases; junction bases outside the gene matches: 8. CDR1 SGHDN and CDR2 FVKESK come from the germline V gene.

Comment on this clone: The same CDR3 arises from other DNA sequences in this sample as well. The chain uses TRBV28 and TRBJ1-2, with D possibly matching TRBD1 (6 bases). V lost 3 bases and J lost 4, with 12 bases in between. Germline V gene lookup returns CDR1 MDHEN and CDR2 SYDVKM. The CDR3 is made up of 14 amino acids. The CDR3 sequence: CASSLGGRGYGYTF. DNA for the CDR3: TGTGCCAGCAGTTTGGGCGGCAGGGGCTATGGCTACACCTTC.

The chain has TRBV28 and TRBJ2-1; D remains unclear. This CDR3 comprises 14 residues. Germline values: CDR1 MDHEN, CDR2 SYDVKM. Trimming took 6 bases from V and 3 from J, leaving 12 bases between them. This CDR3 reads CASSLTAYYNEQFF. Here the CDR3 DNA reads TGTGCCAGCAGCCTTACAGCCTACTACAATGAGCAGTTCTTC.

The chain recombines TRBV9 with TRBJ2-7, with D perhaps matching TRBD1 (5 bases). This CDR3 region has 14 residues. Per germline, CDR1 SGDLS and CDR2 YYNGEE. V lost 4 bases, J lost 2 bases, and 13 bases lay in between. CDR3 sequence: CASSPRTLPYEQYF. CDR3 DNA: TGTGCCAGCAGCCCGCGGACACTTCCCTACGAGCAGTACTTC.

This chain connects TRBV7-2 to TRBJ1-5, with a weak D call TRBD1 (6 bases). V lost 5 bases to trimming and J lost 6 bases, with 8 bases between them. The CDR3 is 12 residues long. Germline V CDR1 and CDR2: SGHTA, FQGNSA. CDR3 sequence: CASSGGGQPQHF. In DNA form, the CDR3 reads TGTGCCAGCAGCGGAGGGGGTCAGCCCCAGCATTTT.

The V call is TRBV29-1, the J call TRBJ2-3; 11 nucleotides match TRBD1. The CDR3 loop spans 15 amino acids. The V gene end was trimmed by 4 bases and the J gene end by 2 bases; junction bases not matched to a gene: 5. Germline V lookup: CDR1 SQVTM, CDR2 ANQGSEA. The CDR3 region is CSVVRTGGITDTQYF. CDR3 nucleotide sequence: TGCAGCGTTGTGAGGACAGGGGGCATCACAGATACGCAGTATTTT.

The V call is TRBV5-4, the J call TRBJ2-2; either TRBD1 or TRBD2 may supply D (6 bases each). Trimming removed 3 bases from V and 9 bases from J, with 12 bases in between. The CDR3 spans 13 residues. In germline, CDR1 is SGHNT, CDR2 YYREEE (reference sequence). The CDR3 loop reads CASSSKGGRELFF. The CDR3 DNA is TGTGCCAGCAGCTCTAAGGGGGGTAGGGAGCTGTTTTTT.

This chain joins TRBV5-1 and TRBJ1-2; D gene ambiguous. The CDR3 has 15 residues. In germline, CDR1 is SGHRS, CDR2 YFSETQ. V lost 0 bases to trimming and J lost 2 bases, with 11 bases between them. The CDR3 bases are TGCGCCAGCAGCTTGGGAAACAGTATAAACTATGGCTACACCTTC. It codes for CASSLGNSINYGYTF.

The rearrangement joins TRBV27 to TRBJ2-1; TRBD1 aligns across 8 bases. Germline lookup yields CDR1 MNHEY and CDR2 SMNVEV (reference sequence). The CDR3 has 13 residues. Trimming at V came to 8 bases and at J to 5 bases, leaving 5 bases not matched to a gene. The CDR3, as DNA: TGTGCCAGCTCCGACAGGGGAAACAATGAGCAGTTCTTC. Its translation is CASSDRGNNEQFF.

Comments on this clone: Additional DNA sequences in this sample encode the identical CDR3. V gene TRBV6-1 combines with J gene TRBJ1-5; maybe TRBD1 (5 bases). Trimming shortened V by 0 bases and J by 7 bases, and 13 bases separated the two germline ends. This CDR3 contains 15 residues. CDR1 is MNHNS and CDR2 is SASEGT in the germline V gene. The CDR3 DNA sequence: TGTGCCAGCAGTGAAGCCGGAGGGGCGCACCAGCCCCAGCATTTT. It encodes CASSEAGGAHQPQHF.